This TCR beta chain emerged from a study of shared clonotypes between healthy human individuals. Method: immunoSEQ multiplex PCR; TCRdb's copy keeps in-frame clones and lacks some. Among about 1.1 million clones listed, roughly 74% were seen once. CDR1 MDHEN and CDR2 SYDVKM come from the germline V gene. The CDR3 length is 16 residues. V was shortened by 7 bases and J by 0 bases, with 15 bases between the two germline ends. Sequenced: memory CD4+ T cells from PBMCs. Subset noted: CD45RA-negative fraction. This clonotype was obtained from a man between 18 and 29 years old in good health. Some clones in this sample may be carry-over from other donors' samples. The V and J genes are TRBV28 and TRBJ1-4; no clear D. CDR3: CASKKGTASTNEKLFF. The CDR3 coding sequence is TGTGCCAGCAAAAAGGGCACAGCTTCAACTAATGAAAAACTGTTTTTT.